Described below is a single T cell receptor beta chain sequence and its context. Its recognized antigen is unknown. The sample originates from a study of cytomegalovirus exposure and HLA in healthy donors (dated by TCRdb to about 2017). Study-level background: An earlier analysis of 550 to 700 of the donors reported more than 250 Gb of sequence data and some 120 million unique TCR beta sequences from roughly 180 million T cells. An early release covering roughly 640 HLA-typed donors comprised about 310 gigabases of sequencing data and approximately 85 million unique TCR sequences. Among the roughly 380 genotyped donors, approximately 82% belonged to the genetic ancestry cluster associated with self-reported Caucasian donors. The study aimed to test whether signatures of past pathogen exposure could be identified by cataloging public T cell receptors. The study used immunosequencing to profile the T cell repertoires of 600 to 850 subjects and linked those repertoires to cytomegalovirus serostatus. Besides the first cohort of around 700 subjects, a separate validation cohort made up of over 100 different subjects was used. The study combined high-throughput TCR immunosequencing, statistical association of individual TCRs with disease status, and machine learning to predict cytomegalovirus infection status. To study patterns of TCR occurrence, a later analysis re-analyzed previously published TCR beta repertoires from around 700 donors and added high-resolution HLA genotyping. Rather than drawing on any new phenotypic data, the later analysis identified candidate immune exposures from TCR beta sequences and the way those sequences occurred across donors. An earlier analysis of approximately 630 of the donors applied high-throughput TCR beta sequencing to assess whether each TCR beta V gene segment acted as functional or pseudogenic. Donor age, sex, ethnicity and CMV serostatus were collected together with the repertoire data. A later genetic analysis took genome-wide SNP genotypes for about 55% of the 666 donors and used that subset as a discovery cohort. All discovery cohort repertoires had been generated using a single sequencing platform. HLA typing covered class I and class II loci at four-digit resolution. The number of typed donors differed by locus: roughly 629-640 for A, B, C, DRB1 and DQB1; some 500 for DQA1; around 610 for DPA1; and 400 to 480 for DPB1. Four to six DR-DQ haplotypes were handled as single units for association and clustering, since linkage in the cohort was strong. Across some 400 genotyped donors of the cohort, an average of about 240,000 unique TCR beta nucleotide sequences per donor were sequenced, and approximately 17% of those sequences were non-productive. Here is what the overall study found, with its caveats: Correlated functional status among segregating V segments might reflect linkage disequilibrium, but an unknown experimental factor could not be ruled out. HLA typing was unavailable for some donors at each locus, so association tests used only the typed subset. The authors suggested that the approach could potentially be extended to other disease states and immunological phenotypes. Most CMV-associated TCR beta chains appeared to be HLA-restricted in a later analysis, and the HLA associations seemed to be driven largely by CMV exposure. Roughly uniform sequencing depth across donors was assumed in presence/absence analyses, although this assumption may not hold. The earlier analysis of some 560 of the donors excluded approximately 15 rarely observed V segments, including chromosome 9 orphons, because counts were too low. Immune exposure information for the cohort was limited to CMV serostatus. A later genetic analysis associated a missense DCLRE1C variant with V-gene and J-gene trimming of TCR beta chains, and an independent cohort replicated the association. In the study, some 160 TCR beta chains were listed as associated with cytomegalovirus. A cluster of highly shared sequence variants was judged likely to be a technical artifact of the sequencing pipeline. According to a later analysis, parvovirus B19, influenza, CMV and Epstein-Barr virus appeared linked to several top co-occurrence clusters. The classifier was reported to diagnose cytomegalovirus status with high specificity and sensitivity in both the original and validation cohorts. A further reported finding was that TCR beta sequences accurately predicted the HLA-A and HLA-B alleles for most subjects in the first cohort. Most TCR sequences were seen in very few donors, while some public TCRs were found in many individuals. In a later genetic analysis, fewer N-insertions in productive TCRs were reported among donors in an Asian-associated ancestry cluster than the roughly 640-donor mean. Some IMGT-functional V segments, including TRBV6-2 and TRBV6-3, could not be distinguished by the 87-base-pair reads and were therefore excluded. When HLA alleles, especially DR and DQ, strongly co-occurred, attributing TCR associations to individual alleles was difficult. At a false discovery rate of 0.05, a later analysis linked under 20,000 TCR beta sequences to specific HLA alleles. In vitro tests confirmed that a few of the cytomegalovirus-associated TCR beta chains recognize cytomegalovirus antigens. In a later analysis, HLA-associated TCR beta chains showed more clonal expansion and lower generation probabilities than non-associated chains that were equally common. According to a later analysis, TCR association rates differed among HLA loci, with DRB1 alleles showing the most associated TCRs and HLA-C alleles showing the fewest. Broadly in line with IMGT annotations, most TCR beta V segments showed up in productive rearrangements about 87% or about 30% of the time in an earlier analysis of approximately 640 of the donors. Only TCR beta chains were sequenced in this cohort, and the absence of alpha or paired-chain data limited detectable features.

From V the trimming removes 0 bases and from J it removes 6 bases, while the gene matches leave 8 bases of the junction unaccounted for. The germline V gene encodes CDR1 SGHNT and CDR2 YYREEE (reference sequence). The CDR3 starts with the cysteine, ends with the phenylalanine, and has 15 residues. Only the CDR3 portion is preserved as DNA: 45 bases, with reading frame beginning at the first base. The method behind the library was the immunoSEQ multiplex PCR assay. For the multiplex PCR, a mixture combining 60 forward primers for TCR Vbeta segments and 13 reverse primers for TCR Jbeta segments was used. The CDR3 region of rearranged TCR beta genes was amplified from genomic DNA by a multiplex PCR assay. The amplified TCR beta libraries were sequenced on the Illumina HiSeq System as 87-base-pair reads. The study's processing was this. A later analysis counted approximately 74 million unique TCR beta chains across the 550 to 750 repertoires, and roughly 9.9 million of these chains were shared by at least two donors. To remove PCR and sequencing errors, raw reads were error-corrected and collapsed into unique sequences using a nearest-neighbor algorithm that merged closely related sequences. V, D and J gene segments were assigned by aligning CDR3 sequences to IMGT reference sequences. For a sequence to be retained, a match of at least six nucleotides was required to both a V gene segment and a J gene segment. A rearrangement counted as productive if the CDR3 had no stop codons and remained in frame with V and J, and every other rearrangement counted as non-productive. CDR3 was defined by IMGT convention, running from the second conserved V-encoded cysteine to the conserved J-encoded phenylalanine. In an earlier analysis of 587 of the donors, sequences lacking an unambiguous match to a single V gene segment were excluded. An earlier analysis of approximately 590 of the donors classified V segments as functional when productive rearrangements were above 56.7% and as segregating when the standard deviation between donors was above 5%. A statistical classification framework was built to diagnose cytomegalovirus status from the catalog of TCR beta chain sequences. V and J gene assignment, in a later analysis, came from comparing TCR nucleotide sequences with IMGT/GENE-DB human TR gene sequences. Using the TCRdist pipeline, a later analysis assigned CDR3 sequences along with most-parsimonious VDJ recombination scenarios. A later analysis defined each TCR beta chain by its CDR3 amino acid sequence plus V-gene family, and excluded reads lacking a unique V-gene family. A later analysis removed several hundred highly shared, low-generation-probability nucleotide sequences to deal with suspected cross-contamination and a sequencing artifact. In a later analysis, a clonal expansion index was calculated for each public chain from normalized within-repertoire ranks of inferred template counts. In a later analysis, generation probabilities were computed with a VDJ recombination model fitted to out-of-frame rearrangements, and the resulting probabilities were checked against IGoR. In a later analysis, TCR-TCR, TCR-HLA and TCR-CMV co-occurrence was scored with hypergeometric tests, and a repertoire-size bias correction was applied to TCR pairs. In a later analysis, false discovery rates were estimated by permuting HLA or CMV assignments 20 times. In a later analysis, co-occurring TCRs were grouped with DBSCAN, and TCRdist sequence similarity was added when clustering was performed within HLA-allele-positive subsets. Repertoires with fewer than 30,000 or more than 120,000 public chains, plus five repertoires with anomalous nucleotide sharing, were excluded from co-occurrence clustering. TCRdb carries this immuneACCESS record with in-frame sequences only. Its versions omit some clonotypes, under half of them owing to an unresolved V gene in the studies checked, with the rest unexplained. For V, J and clone size, that table is used; D and trimming come from the DNA. The sample table gives some 110,000 clones. The ten largest clones take up roughly 3.7% of the sample.

In total, 500 to 700 healthy bone marrow donors made up the cohort. Cohort members were all nominally healthy when sampled, although unrecorded immune exposures were likely present. The donor tested CMV seronegative, placing the donor among the approximately 400 seronegative members of the cohort. Each donor provided a peripheral blood sample, and peripheral blood mononuclear cells were used for TCR beta sequencing. Genomic DNA was extracted from the blood cell samples with the Qiagen DNeasy Blood Extraction Kit. Sequences were obtained from PBMCs. The receptor was derived from a man under 40 in good health and CMV-seronegative. The receptor chain draws on TRBV5-4 and TRBJ2-7; 8 of the junction bases match TRBD1. CDR3 region: CASSLGRTGISEQYF. The base sequence is TGTGCCAGCAGCTTGGGTAGGACAGGGATTAGCGAGCAGTACTTC.